The source of this T cell receptor beta chain is a study of cytomegalovirus exposure and HLA in healthy donors. Overall study results and limits: Association of approximately 18,000 TCR beta sequences with HLA alleles was found at 0.05 false discovery rate in a later analysis. The study assumed roughly uniform donor sequencing depth for presence/absence analyses.

As to this clone: Its antigen is not known.

The PCR employed 60 Vbeta primers together with 13 Jbeta primers. Using immunoSEQ multiplex PCR, the repertoire was profiled, and TCRdb retains in-frame clones only, with some absent. The data show about 110,000 clones, over 65% seen once. Trimming removed 7 bases at V and 6 bases at J, with 15 bases between. CDR3 length: 13 residues. The V gene's germline CDR1 is SEHNR and CDR2 FQNEAQ (reference sequence). This TCR was recovered from a woman in her 30s in good health and CMV-seropositive. The chain combines TRBV7-9 with TRBJ1-1; weak D call: TRBD1 (5 bases). Sequencing input: PBMCs. The CDR3: CASTPGGFPEAFF. The DNA for the CDR3 is TGTGCCAGCACTCCGGGGGGTTTTCCTGAAGCTTTCTTT.